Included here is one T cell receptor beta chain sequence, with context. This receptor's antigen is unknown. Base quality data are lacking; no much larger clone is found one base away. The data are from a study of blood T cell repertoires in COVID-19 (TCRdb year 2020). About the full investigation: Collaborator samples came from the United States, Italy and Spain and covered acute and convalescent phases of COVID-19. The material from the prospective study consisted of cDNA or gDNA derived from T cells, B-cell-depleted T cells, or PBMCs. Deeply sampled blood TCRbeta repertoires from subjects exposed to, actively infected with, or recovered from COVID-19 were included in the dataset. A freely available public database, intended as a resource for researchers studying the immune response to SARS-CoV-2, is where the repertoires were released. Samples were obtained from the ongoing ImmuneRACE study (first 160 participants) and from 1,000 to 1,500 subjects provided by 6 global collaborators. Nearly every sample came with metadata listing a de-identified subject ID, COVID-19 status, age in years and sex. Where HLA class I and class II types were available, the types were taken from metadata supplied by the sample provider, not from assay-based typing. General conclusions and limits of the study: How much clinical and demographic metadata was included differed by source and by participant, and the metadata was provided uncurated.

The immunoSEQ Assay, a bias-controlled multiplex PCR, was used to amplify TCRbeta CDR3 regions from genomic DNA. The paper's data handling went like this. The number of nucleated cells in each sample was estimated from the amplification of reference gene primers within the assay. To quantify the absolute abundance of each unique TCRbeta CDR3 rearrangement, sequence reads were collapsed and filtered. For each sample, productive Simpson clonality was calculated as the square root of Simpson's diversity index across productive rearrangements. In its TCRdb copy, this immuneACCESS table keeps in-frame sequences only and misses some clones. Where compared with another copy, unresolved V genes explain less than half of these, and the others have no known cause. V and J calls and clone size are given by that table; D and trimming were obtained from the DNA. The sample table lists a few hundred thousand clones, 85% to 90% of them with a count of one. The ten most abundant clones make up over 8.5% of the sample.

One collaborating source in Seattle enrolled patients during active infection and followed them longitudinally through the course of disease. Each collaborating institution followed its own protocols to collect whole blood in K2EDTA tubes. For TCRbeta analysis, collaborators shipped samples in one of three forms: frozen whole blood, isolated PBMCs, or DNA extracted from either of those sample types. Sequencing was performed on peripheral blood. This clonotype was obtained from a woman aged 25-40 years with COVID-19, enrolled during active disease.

The CDR3 region reads CATSDSRGFNTGELFF. At the DNA level, the sequence is TGTGCCACCAGTGATTCTAGAGGGTTTAACACCGGGGAGCTGTTTTTT. The chain uses TRBV24-1 and TRBJ2-2, with a weak D call of TRBD2 (5 bases match). The junction shows trimming of 2 bases on V and 2 bases on J, plus 11 bases between the germline ends. Spanning cysteine to phenylalanine, the CDR3 consists of 16 amino acids. Solely the CDR3 DNA is kept, with 48 bases framed from the first base. The germline V gene supplies CDR1 KGHDR and CDR2 SFDVKD.